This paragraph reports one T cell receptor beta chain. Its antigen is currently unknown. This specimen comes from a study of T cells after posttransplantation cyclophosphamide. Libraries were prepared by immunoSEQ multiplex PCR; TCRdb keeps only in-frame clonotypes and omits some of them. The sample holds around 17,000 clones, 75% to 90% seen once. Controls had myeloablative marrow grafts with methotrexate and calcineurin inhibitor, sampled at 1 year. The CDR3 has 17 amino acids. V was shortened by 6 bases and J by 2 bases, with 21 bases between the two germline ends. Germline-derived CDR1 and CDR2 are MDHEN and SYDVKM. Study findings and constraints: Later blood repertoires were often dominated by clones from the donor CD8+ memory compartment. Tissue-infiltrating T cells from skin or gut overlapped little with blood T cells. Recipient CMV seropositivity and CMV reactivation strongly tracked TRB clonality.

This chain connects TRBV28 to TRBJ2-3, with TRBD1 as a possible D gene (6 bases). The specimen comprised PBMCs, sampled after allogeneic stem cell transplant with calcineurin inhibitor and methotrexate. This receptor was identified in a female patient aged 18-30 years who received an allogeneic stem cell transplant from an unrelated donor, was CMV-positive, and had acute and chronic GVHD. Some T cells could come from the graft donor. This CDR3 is CASRLAGAGLITDTQYF. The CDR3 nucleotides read TGTGCCAGCAGGCTGGCAGGGGCAGGTCTAATCACAGATACGCAGTATTTT.